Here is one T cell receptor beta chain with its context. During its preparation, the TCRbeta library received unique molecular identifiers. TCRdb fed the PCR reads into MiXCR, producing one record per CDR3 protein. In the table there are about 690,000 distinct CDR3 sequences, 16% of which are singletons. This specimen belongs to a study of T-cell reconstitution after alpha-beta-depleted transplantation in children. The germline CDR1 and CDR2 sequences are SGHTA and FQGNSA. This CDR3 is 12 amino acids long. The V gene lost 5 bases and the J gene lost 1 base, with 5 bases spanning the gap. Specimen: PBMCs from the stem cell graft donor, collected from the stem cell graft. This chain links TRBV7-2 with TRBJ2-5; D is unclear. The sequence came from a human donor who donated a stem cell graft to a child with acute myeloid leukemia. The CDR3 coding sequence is TGTGCCAGCAGCGTCATCCAAGAGACCCAGTACTTC. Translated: CASSVIQETQYF.